This paragraph covers one T cell receptor (beta chain) sequence. Its antigen is as yet unknown. The CDR3 spans 15 residues. Per germline, CDR1 SEHNR and CDR2 FQNEAQ (reference sequence). V was trimmed by 7 bases and J by 1 base, leaving 13 bases between them. This table comes from immunoSEQ multiplex PCR, and its TCRdb copy is limited to in-frame clones, with some not included. The table lists 20,000 to 30,000 clones, over 75% of them singletons. This specimen belongs to a study of T cells in localized non-small cell lung cancer. Regarding the study as a whole: The greatest T cell clonality was found in uninvolved adjacent lung (higher than in tumor). Longer overall survival associated with higher blood T cell density; shorter survival with higher adjacent-lung clonality. Among the top 100 tumor clones, a median about 52 appeared in adjacent lung. Heterogeneity stays possible, as sequencing covered only one tumor region.

This specimen consisted of peripheral blood, obtained before any cancer treatment. The V and J genes are TRBV7-9 and TRBJ2-2; maybe TRBD2 (6 bases). The TCR comes from a man aged 35-69 years with stage III squamous cell lung carcinoma. The CDR3 region is CASKGGGENTGELFF. In DNA, the CDR3 is TGTGCCAGCAAAGGTGGAGGGGAGAACACCGGGGAGCTGTTTTTT.